This entry is about one T cell receptor beta chain. J was trimmed by 10 bases and V by 0 bases; bases with no gene match: 4. From germline, CDR1 is DFQATT and CDR2 SNEGSKA (reference sequence). This CDR3 comprises 15 residues. This sample was taken from a study of T cells in Graves' hyperthyroidism and ophthalmopathy. Overall study context: Blood from the periphery was taken at initial diagnosis, before any treatment.

Over 18 months, lack of ophthalmopathy progression marked Graves' hyperthyroidism as stable. From approximately 9.5 ml of fresh peripheral blood, PBMCs were isolated. TCR beta CDR3 regions were amplified from RNA transcripts. The HTBI set primed first-round TCR CDR3 RT-PCR. TCRdb re-called the multiplex PCR reads with MiXCR, one entry per CDR3 protein. Seen here are roughly 740,000 distinct CDR3 sequences, 16% observed once, and the top ten hold approximately 8.4%. The clonotype was recovered from a man between 18 and 29 years old with Graves' hyperthyroidism. This chain uses TRBV20-1 with TRBJ2-4, with 15 bases fitting TRBD2. Sample: blood. The CDR3 nucleotides are TGCAGTGCTAGAGAGGCCGGGACTAGCGGGGGGATTCAGTACTTC. This sequence encodes CSAREAGTSGGIQYF.